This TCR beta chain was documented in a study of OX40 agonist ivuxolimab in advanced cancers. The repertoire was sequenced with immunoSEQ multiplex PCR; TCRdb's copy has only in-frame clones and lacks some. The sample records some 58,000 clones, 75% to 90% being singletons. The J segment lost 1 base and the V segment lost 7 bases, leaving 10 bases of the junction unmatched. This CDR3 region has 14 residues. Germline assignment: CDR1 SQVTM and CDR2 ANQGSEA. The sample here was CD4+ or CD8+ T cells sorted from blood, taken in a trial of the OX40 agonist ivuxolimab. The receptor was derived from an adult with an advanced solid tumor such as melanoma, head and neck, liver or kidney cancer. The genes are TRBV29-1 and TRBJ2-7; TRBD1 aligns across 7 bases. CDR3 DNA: TGCAGCGCCGCAGACCGGACAGGTTCCTACGAGCAGTACTTC. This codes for CSAADRTGSYEQYF.